The 19 T cell receptor beta chains given below trace back to one sample, sequenced in a study of blood T cell repertoires in COVID-19. TCRdb keeps only in-frame clones here, not all; method: immunoSEQ multiplex PCR. The data contain 100,000 or so clones, approximately 88% of them seen just once; the ten biggest clones take up 3.5% to 5%. What was sequenced was peripheral blood. All receptors derive from a human donor in a cohort sampled during active COVID-19.

This chain joins TRBV5-3 and TRBJ2-5, with a weak D call TRBD2 (5 bases). TRBV5-3 is noted as an ORF with a role that remains uncertain. The CDR3 covers 18 residues. V was cut by 2 bases and J by 0 bases, with 20 bases left in between. The DNA for the CDR3 is TGTGCCAGAAGCTTCGGTGGAGGTGCCGGAACGTACCAAGAGACCCAGTACTTC. Amino acids: CARSFGGGAGTYQETQYF.

The gene calls are TRBV4-2 and TRBJ1-2; D gene ambiguous. There are 18 residues in the CDR3. V lost 6 bases, J lost 5 bases, and 28 bases lay in between. CDR1 LGHNA and CDR2 YNFKEQ come from the germline V gene. The CDR3 here is CASRLAGFGVQREYGYTF. CDR3 DNA sequence: TGTGCCAGCAGGCTAGCCGGATTTGGAGTTCAAAGAGAGTATGGCTACACCTTC.

The chain carries TRBV7-2 and TRBJ1-6; TRBD1 matches at 9 bases. CDR3 length: 15 amino acids. CDR1 and CDR2 from the germline V gene are SGHTA and FQGNSA. V was pared by 5 bases and J by 11 bases, with 10 bases of the junction left unmatched. The CDR3 nucleotides are TGTGCCAGCAGCCCGACGGGACAGGGTGTGGCACCCCTCCACTTT. Protein: CASSPTGQGVAPLHF. Supplemented by reference TRBV7-2 and TRBJ1-6, the full variable domain reads GAGVSQSPSNKVTEKGKDVELRCDPISGHTALYWYRQSLGQGLEFLIYFQGNSAPDKSGLPSDRFSAERTGGSVSTLTIQRTQQEDSAVYLCASSPTGQGVAPLHFGNGTRLTVT.

V usage is TRBV6-2 or TRBV6-3 and J usage is TRBJ2-7; tentative D call: TRBD1 (6 bases). There are 12 residues in the CDR3. The V end lost 5 bases, the J end lost 7 bases, and 12 bases lay between the germline ends. Germline V lookup: CDR1 MNHEY, CDR2 SVGEGT. The CDR3 DNA reads TGTGCCAGCAGTCCACTAGGGGGTGAGCAGTACTTC. Residues: CASSPLGGEQYF.

V gene TRBV19 combines with J gene TRBJ2-3, with TRBD2 matching over 7 bases. The CDR3 is 13 residues long. The germline CDR1 and CDR2 sequences are LNHDA and SQIVND (reference sequence). Trimming removed 4 bases from V and 6 bases from J; junction bases left unmatched: 4. In DNA form, the CDR3 reads TGTGCCAGTAGTACCCAACTAGCGGATACGCAGTATTTT. Amino acids: CASSTQLADTQYF.

The rearrangement joins TRBV9 to TRBJ2-1; 7 nucleotides agree with TRBD2. Trimming removed 4 bases from V and 7 bases from J; junction bases left unmatched: 2. CDR3 length equals 12 residues. Germline V gene sequence: CDR1 SGDLS, CDR2 YYNGEE. Here the CDR3 reads CASSREGNEQFF. The CDR3 bases are TGTGCCAGCAGCAGGGAGGGAAATGAGCAGTTCTTC.

For this clone: One end of the junction fails to match germline, which may point to a read error. The chain carries TRBV6-5 and TRBJ1-2; 7 nucleotides match TRBD1. The CDR3 is made up of 11 amino acids. CDR1 and CDR2 (germline): MNHEY, SVGAGI. CDR3 sequence: CASRGQYDYTF. In DNA, the CDR3 is TGTGCCAGCAGGGGACAGTATGACTACACCTTC.

This clone was seen once. The chain joins TRBV5-6 to TRBJ2-1; TRBD2 matches at 8 bases. The V and J ends lost 1 base and 7 bases, in that order; junction bases with no gene match: 4. This CDR3 has 14 residues. CDR1 is SGHDT, CDR2 YYEEEE, per germline. The DNA of the CDR3 is TGTGCCAGCAGCTTGCCGGGACTAGAGAATGAGCAGTTCTTC. Its translation: CASSLPGLENEQFF.

This chain uses TRBV19 with TRBJ1-5, with 11 bases matching TRBD1. Germline V gene data show CDR1 as LNHDA and CDR2 as SQIVND (reference sequence). V gave up 3 bases and J gave up 5 bases; unmatched junction bases: 3. The CDR3 sequence is 15 residues long. CDR3 residues: CASSIRGQGDQPQHF. The CDR3, as DNA: TGTGCCAGTAGTATCCGGGGACAGGGGGATCAGCCCCAGCATTTT.

CDR3 DNA: TGTGCCACGGGTGGAGATACGCAGTATTTT. Its protein product is CATGGDTQYF. The rearrangement links TRBV6-7 to TRBJ2-3; no definite D call. TRBV6-7 is designated an ORF whose function remains uncertain. V lost 10 bases and J lost 5, with 7 bases in between. The CDR3 runs 10 residues.

The chain employs TRBV11-2 and TRBJ1-1; TRBD1 might be the D (5 bases). The CDR3 is 15 residues long. V shed 5 bases and J shed 1 base, with 14 bases lying between them. Germline loops: CDR1 SGHAT, CDR2 FQNNGV. CDR3 bases: TGTGCCAGCAGCAGGGGATTAGGTTCGAACACTGAAGCTTTCTTT. Protein: CASSRGLGSNTEAFF.

The rearrangement links TRBV11-1 to TRBJ2-7; D perhaps matches TRBD2 (5 bases). V was pared by 4 bases and J by 7 bases, with 14 bases between. CDR1 and CDR2 (germline): SGHAT, FQDESV (reference sequence). The CDR3 extends over 13 amino acids. The CDR3 DNA reads as TGTGCCAGCAGCTCGAACCAAGGCGGGGAGCAGTACTTC. Its translation: CASSSNQGGEQYF.

The chain carries TRBV7-9 and TRBJ2-7; D gene uncertain. The length of the CDR3 is 12 residues. Germline V gene data show CDR1 as SEHNR and CDR2 as FQNEAQ (reference sequence). Trimming shortened V by 1 base and J by 5 bases, and 6 bases separated the two germline ends. The CDR3, as DNA: TGTGCCAGCAGCTTAGGGTCGGACGAGCAGTACTTC. Its protein is CASSLGSDEQYF.

This sequence joins TRBV2 and TRBJ1-6, with unresolved D. This CDR3 comprises 13 residues. The V end was cut by 7 bases, the J end by 3 bases, with 7 bases between. Germline CDR1 reads SNHLY; CDR2 reads FYNNEI. Here the CDR3 DNA reads TGTGCCAGCACGAACATCTATAATTCACCCCTCCACTTT. It specifies CASTNIYNSPLHF.

The chain carries TRBV11-3 and TRBJ1-2, with unresolved D. Trimming took 3 bases from V and 7 from J, leaving 9 bases between them. CDR3 length: 12 amino acids. Germline V gene data show CDR1 as SGHNT and CDR2 as YENEEA. This CDR3 is CASSLRSGGYTF. The CDR3, as DNA: TGTGCCAGCAGCTTGAGGAGCGGTGGCTACACCTTC.

This chain connects TRBV28 to TRBJ2-5, with D tentatively TRBD1 (5 bases). CDR1 is MDHEN, CDR2 SYDVKM, per germline. This CDR3 is 15 amino acids long. Trimming shortened V by 5 bases and J by 5 bases, and 18 bases separated the two germline ends. CDR3 region: CASSLLGSNRETQYF. The CDR3 DNA reads as TGTGCCAGCAGTCTCCTTGGGTCCAACAGGGAGACCCAGTACTTC.

This chain uses TRBV5-1 with TRBJ1-2; TRBD1 is a possible D gene (6 bases). V was pared by 0 bases and J by 2 bases, with 11 bases between. CDR1 and CDR2 (germline): SGHRS, YFSETQ. The CDR3 covers 15 residues. CDR3: CASSLGAGTNYGYTF. As DNA, the CDR3 is TGCGCCAGCAGCTTGGGGGCAGGGACAAACTATGGCTACACCTTC. The variable domain in full, completed from reference TRBV5-1 and TRBJ1-2, reads KAGVTQTPRYLIKTRGQQVTLSCSPISGHRSVSWYQQTPGQGLQFLFEYFSETQRNKGNFPGRFSGRQFSNSRSEMNVSTLELGDSALYLCASSLGAGTNYGYTFGSGTRLTVV.

V gene TRBV18 combines with J gene TRBJ2-7, with D uncertain. This CDR3 region has 12 residues. The V gene lost 4 bases and the J gene lost 4 bases, with 8 bases spanning the gap. Germline CDR1 KGHSH, CDR2 LQKENI. The CDR3 is CASSLEAYEQYF. For the CDR3, the DNA is TGTGCCAGCTCACTTGAGGCATACGAGCAGTACTTC. The variable domain in full, with the rest retrieved from reference TRBV18 and TRBJ2-7, is NAGVMQNPRHLVRRRGQEARLRCSPMKGHSHVYWYRQLPEEGLKFMVYLQKENIIDESGMPKERFSAEFPKEGPSILRIQQVVRGDSAAYFCASSLEAYEQYFGPGTRLTVT.

By proportion, this clone is medium-sized. The genes are TRBV7-9 and TRBJ1-1, with TRBD1 identical over 7 bases. CDR1 is SEHNR and CDR2 is FQNEAQ in the germline V gene (reference sequence). Germline trimming cut 6 bases from V and 4 bases from J; bases unmatched to any gene: 17. This CDR3 is built from 17 residues. DNA of the CDR3: TGTGCCAGCAGTTCAAATCTAAATAGACCAGGGGGCACTGAAGCTTTCTTT. Its protein product is CASSSNLNRPGGTEAFF.